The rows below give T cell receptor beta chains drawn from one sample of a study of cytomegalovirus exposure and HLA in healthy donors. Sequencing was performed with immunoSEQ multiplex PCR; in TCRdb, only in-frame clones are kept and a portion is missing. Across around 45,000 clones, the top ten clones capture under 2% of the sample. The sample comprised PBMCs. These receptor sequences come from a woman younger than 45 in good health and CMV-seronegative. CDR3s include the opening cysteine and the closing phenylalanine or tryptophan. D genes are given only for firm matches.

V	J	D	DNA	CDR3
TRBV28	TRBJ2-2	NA	TGTGCCAGCAGCACTACGGGCGGGGGCAGCGGGGAGCTGTTTTTT	CASSTTGGGSGELFF
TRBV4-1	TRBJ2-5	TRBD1	TGCGCCAGCAGCCCTAGACAGGGGCGGTACCAAGAGACCCAGTACTTC	CASSPRQGRYQETQYF
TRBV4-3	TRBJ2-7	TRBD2	TGCGCCAGCAGCCAAGAATCAGGACTAGCGGGAGGGCCCCACGAGCAGTACTTC	CASSQESGLAGGPHEQYF
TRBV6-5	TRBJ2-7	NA	TGTGCCAGCAGGCCCCTAAACCCTCCCTACGAGCAGTACTTC	CASRPLNPPYEQYF
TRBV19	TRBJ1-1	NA	TGTGCTCACACACCGGCGGGAGGCACTGAAGCTTTCTTT	CAHTPAGGTEAFF
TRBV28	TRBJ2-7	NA	TGTGCCAGCAGTAGAGCGGCCGCCTACGAGCAGTACTTC	CASSRAAAYEQYF
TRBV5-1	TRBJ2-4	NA	TGCGCCAGCAGCTTGACTTCTACCCTAGCCAAAAACATTCAGTACTTC	CASSLTSTLAKNIQYF
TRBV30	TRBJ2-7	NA	TGTGCCTGGAGCCGAGGTGGGGGAGGAGGGTACGAGCAGTACTTC	CAWSRGGGGGYEQYF
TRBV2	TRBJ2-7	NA	TGTGCCAGCAGTCTAGGATCTGGCGAGCAGTACTTC	CASSLGSGEQYF
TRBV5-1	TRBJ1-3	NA	TGCGCCAGCAGCTTGTCCAGATTGGGAGGAGGTCTAAACACCATATATTTT	CASSLSRLGGGLNTIYF
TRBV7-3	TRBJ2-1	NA	TGTGCCAGCAGCCCCCTTCGGACAGCATACAATGAGCAGTTCTTC	CASSPLRTAYNEQFF
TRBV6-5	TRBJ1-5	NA	TGTGCCAGCAGTTACGCCGGGAGCAATCAGCCCCAGCATTTT	CASSYAGSNQPQHF
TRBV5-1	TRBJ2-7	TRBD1	TGCGCCAGCAGCTTGGCCGGGACAGGCCACGAGCAGTACTTC	CASSLAGTGHEQYF
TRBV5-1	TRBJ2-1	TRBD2	TGCGCCAGCAGCTTTAGCGGGAGGTACAATGAGCAGTTCTTC	CASSFSGRYNEQFF
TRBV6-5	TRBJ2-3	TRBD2	TGTGCCAGCAGTTTCAGGCGGGGGATCTCAGATACGCAGTATTTT	CASSFRRGISDTQYF
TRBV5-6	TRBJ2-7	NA	TGTGCCAGCAGCGCCGCGGGAAGCTCCTACGAGCAGTACTTC	CASSAAGSSYEQYF
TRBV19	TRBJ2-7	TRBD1	TGTGCCAGTAGGCGGGATATATGGACAGGGACTTACGAGCAGTACTTC	CASRRDIWTGTYEQYF
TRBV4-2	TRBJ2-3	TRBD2	TGTGCCAGCAGCCACGCTGCTAGCGGGAGCGGGGGAGATACGCAGTATTTT	CASSHAASGSGGDTQYF
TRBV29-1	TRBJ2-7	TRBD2	TGCAGCGTTGTGGGACTAGCGGGAGCCTCCTACGAGCAGTACTTC	CSVVGLAGASYEQYF
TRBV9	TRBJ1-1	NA	TGTGCCAGCGCCTCGACAGGCACCGGGAACACTGAAGCTTTCTTT	CASASTGTGNTEAFF
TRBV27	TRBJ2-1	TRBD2	TGTGCCAGCAGCTCACCGGGACTAGCCGCAAAGGAGCAGTTCTTC	CASSSPGLAAKEQFF
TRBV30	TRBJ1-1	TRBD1	TGTGCCTGGAGAGCCAGGGGGCGCAAGGACACTGAAGCTTTCTTT	CAWRARGRKDTEAFF
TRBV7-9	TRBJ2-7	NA	TGTGCCAGCAGCTTCCGGGACAACGAGCAGTACTTC	CASSFRDNEQYF
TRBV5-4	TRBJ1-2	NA	TGTGCCAGCAGCTTGGGGACAGAGAACTATGGCTACACCTTC	CASSLGTENYGYTF
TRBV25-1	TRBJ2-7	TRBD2	TGTGCCAGCAGTCTTGCGGGAGGCTACGAGCAGTACTTC	CASSLAGGYEQYF
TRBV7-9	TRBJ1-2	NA	TGTGCCAGCCTCACAGGGTATGGCTACACCTTC	CASLTGYGYTF
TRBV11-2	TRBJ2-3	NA	TGTGCCAGCAGCTTTGTGGCCCATAGCACAGATACGCAGTATTTT	CASSFVAHSTDTQYF
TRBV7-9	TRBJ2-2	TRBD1	TGTGCCAGCAGTCCAACGACAGGGATGACCGGGGAGCTGTTTTTT	CASSPTTGMTGELFF
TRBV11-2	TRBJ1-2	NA	TGTGCCAGCAGCCCAGGGGACAAAGAAGCATATGGCTACACCTTC	CASSPGDKEAYGYTF
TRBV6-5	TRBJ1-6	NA	TGTGCCTCGGGAAGGGCTAATTCACCCCTCCACTTT	CASGRANSPLHF
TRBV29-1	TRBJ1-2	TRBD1	TGCAGCGTTAAGAGACCGGGACAGCTGGATGGCTACACCTTC	CSVKRPGQLDGYTF
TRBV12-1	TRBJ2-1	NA	TGTGCCAGCAGCTACTCGGCTAGCGGGAGGATCGCCTTTGAGCAGTTCTTC	CASSYSASGRIAFEQFF
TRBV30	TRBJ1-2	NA	TGTGCCTGGAAAGGAACAGGGATCCGGGCGAACACCTTC	CAWKGTGIRANTF
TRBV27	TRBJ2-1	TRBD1	TGTGCCAGCAGCAGCCGGGACAGGGGGTTCCTTGGGTTCTTC	CASSSRDRGFLGFF
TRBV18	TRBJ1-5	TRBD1	TGTGCCAGCTCACCGGGACAGAGAGCTCAGCCCCAGCATTTT	CASSPGQRAQPQHF
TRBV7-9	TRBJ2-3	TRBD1	TGTGCCAGCAGCCCGACAGGGACAGATACGCAGTATTTT	CASSPTGTDTQYF
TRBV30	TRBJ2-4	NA	TGTGCCTGGAGTTCCCCAGTTTGTTCAGCCAAAAACATTCAGTACTTC	CAWSSPVCSAKNIQYF
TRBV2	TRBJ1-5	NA	TGTGCCAGCAGTGAAGAGGCAGGCTATCAGCCCCAGCATTTT	CASSEEAGYQPQHF
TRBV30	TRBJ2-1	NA	TGTGCCTGGAGTGTAATTCTAAGCTCCTACAATGAGCAGTTCTTC	CAWSVILSSYNEQFF
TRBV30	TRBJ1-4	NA	TGTGCCTGGAGTGTAGGCAGGGCAACTGCAACTAATGAAAAACTGTTTTTT	CAWSVGRATATNEKLFF
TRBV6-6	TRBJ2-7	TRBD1	TGTGCCAGCACCCGGACAGGGGATCCCTACGAGCAGTACTTC	CASTRTGDPYEQYF
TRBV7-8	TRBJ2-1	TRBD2	TGTGCCAGCAGCTGGAGTGTGGCTAGCGGGAGGCTTTCCAATGAGCAGTTCTTC	CASSWSVASGRLSNEQFF
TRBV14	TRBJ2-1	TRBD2	TGTGCCAGCAGCCCAAGGACCGGGACTAGCGGGAGTAATGAGCAGTTCTTC	CASSPRTGTSGSNEQFF
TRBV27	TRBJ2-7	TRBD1	TGTGCCAGCAGCAGCAGGGGACAGGGCGTCTACGAGCAGTACTTC	CASSSRGQGVYEQYF
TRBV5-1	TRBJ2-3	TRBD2	TGCGCCAGCTTAGCGGGAGAGGGGTTGAGGACAGATACGCAGTATTTT	CASLAGEGLRTDTQYF
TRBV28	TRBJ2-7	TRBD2	TGTGCCAGCAGTCAAACTAGCGGGAGCGTCCACGAGCAGTACTTC	CASSQTSGSVHEQYF
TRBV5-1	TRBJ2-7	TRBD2	TGCGCCAGCAGCCCCTTAGCGGGAGAGGGGGGGCAGTACTTC	CASSPLAGEGGQYF
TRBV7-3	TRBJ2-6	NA	TGTGCCAGCAGCCAGGACTCTGGGGCCAACGTCCTGACTTTC	CASSQDSGANVLTF
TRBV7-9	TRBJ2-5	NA	TGTGCCAGCAGCACATGGATGGGGGGCCAAGAGACCCAGTACTTC	CASSTWMGGQETQYF
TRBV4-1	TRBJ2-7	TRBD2	TGCGCCAGCAGCCGAGGGACTAGCGGTAGCTACGAGCAGTACTTC	CASSRGTSGSYEQYF
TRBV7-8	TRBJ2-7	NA	TGTGCCAGCAGCCTCGCGGAGTATAATTGGTACGAGCAGTACTTC	CASSLAEYNWYEQYF
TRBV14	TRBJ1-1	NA	TGTGCCAGCAGCCGGACAGCGAACACTGAAGCTTTCTTT	CASSRTANTEAFF
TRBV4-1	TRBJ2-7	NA	TGCGCCAGCAGCCCCGATCAGGGGAACTACGAGCAGTACTTC	CASSPDQGNYEQYF
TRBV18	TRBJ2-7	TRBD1	TGTGCCAGCTCACCACGGGACAGTAAGGGTTACGAGCAGTACTTC	CASSPRDSKGYEQYF
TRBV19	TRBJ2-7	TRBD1	TGTGCCAGTAGTGGGGACAGTAGCTACGAGCAGTACTTC	CASSGDSSYEQYF
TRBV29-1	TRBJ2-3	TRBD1	TGCAGCGTTCGAGGGGGGGCGGGACAGGGGGCAGATACGCAGTATTTT	CSVRGGAGQGADTQYF
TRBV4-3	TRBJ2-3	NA	TGCGCCAGCAGCCAAGACCAGGGTCGCACAGATACGCAGTATTTT	CASSQDQGRTDTQYF
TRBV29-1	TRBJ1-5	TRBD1	TGCAGCGTTGGAACGTCGACAGGGGATAGCAATCAGCCCCAGCATTTT	CSVGTSTGDSNQPQHF
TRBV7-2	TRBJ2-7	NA	TGTGCCAGCAGCTTAGCCACAGCTCGACACGAGCAGTACTTC	CASSLATARHEQYF